This paragraph reports one TCR beta chain. Its antigen has not been determined. Base quality data are lacking; no much larger clone is found one base away. This sample is part of a study of blood T cells in healthy people across ages (dated by TCRdb to between 2014 and 2016). Regarding the research as a whole: Template switching captured roughly one uniquely barcoded TCR beta cDNA molecule per two T cells in model experiments. To track age-related changes in TCR beta repertoire diversity, the study relied on deep sequencing normalized with unique cDNA molecular identifiers. The donors were divided into four age groups: young (average around 15 years), middle-aged (approximately 41), aged (about 60) and long-lived (around 80). Donors of different ages were randomly distributed across sequencing lanes to avoid experimental bias. Using the same blood draw, the study looked at two additional independent replicas of 1 million unique cDNA reads for two donors, one aged 18 to 30 and the other aged 80 or older.

Receptors were amplified or captured by 5' RACE. The sequencing machine was an Illumina HiSeq 2500. A second PCR of roughly 7 to 12 cycles was run with a J-beta primer mix and a sample-barcoded 5' primer. A template-switch 5' adaptor carrying 12 random nucleotides introduced a unique molecular identifier onto each TCR beta cDNA molecule. Each sample yielded at least 3 million CDR3-containing paired-end reads. First-strand cDNA synthesis was performed from all RNA using the Mint cDNA synthesis kit, with priming by a TRBC-specific oligonucleotide. Following uracil-DNA glycosylase treatment, all cDNA underwent a first 18-cycle PCR with the universal primers M1SS and BC2_uni_R. The source study handled its data this way. Each sample was normalized by randomly selecting 1 million high-quality reads, each carrying a distinct molecular identifier. Reads with shared molecular identifiers were discarded instead of being binned into consensus sequences. CDR3 identification, clonotype clustering and error correction used MiTCR with a Q25 quality threshold and the strictest error-elimination algorithm. A nonparametric unseen species model with Euler transformation was used to estimate a lower bound on total TCR beta diversity. TCRdb reanalyzed the raw reads on its own, using fastp at Q25 for trimming and MiXCR for clone calling, and kept in-frame beta chains. Rows are combined by CDR3 protein, so each entry shows the most common genes and DNA. The V and J calls here are based on TCRdb, not the publication. The sample includes about a million distinct CDR3 sequences, with around two fifths observed a single time. The ten largest clones capture approximately 14% of the sample.

The approximately 41 donors, aged roughly 6 to 95 years, were systemically healthy Caucasian individuals from Russia. Ten milliliters of peripheral blood were collected from each donor into EDTA-treated Vacutainer tubes. Ficoll-Paque density-gradient centrifugation was used to isolate PBMCs, with at least 7 million per sample. Total RNA was extracted from PBMCs with Trizol reagent, with at least 6 micrograms obtained per sample. The percentages of naive CD45RAhigh/CD27high T cells were determined by flow cytometry on a PBMC aliquot from every donor. What the research found in general, with its limitations: Bulk unsorted PBMC profiling prevented conclusive comparison of naive and antigen-experienced compartments. Donor CMV infection status was unknown, potentially confounding age-related changes in expanded clonotypes. Compared with the aged group, more naive CD4+ T cells, fewer expanded clones and increased TCR diversity were shown by the long-lived group, suggesting age selection. The percentage of naive T cells measured by flow cytometry correlated strongly with observed TCR beta diversity. Observed TCR beta diversity per million T cells fell roughly linearly with age, and a significant reduction was already apparent by age roughly 40. Estimates of total diversity from one million sequenced T cells were regarded as lower bounds and underestimates.

The cysteine opens and the phenylalanine closes a CDR3 of 15 amino acids. The sequence is cut down to CDR3 DNA, 45 bases in frame from base 1. Trimming removed 0 bases from V and 0 bases from J, leaving 6 bases between the germline ends. From the germline V gene, CDR1 is LGHNA and CDR2 is YSLEER. The V gene is TRBV4-3 and the J gene is TRBJ2-4; no D gene call is confident. The sequenced sample consisted of blood. The sequence came from a man younger than 35 in good health. The nucleotide sequence reads TGCGCCAGCAGCCAAGAAATCCTAGCCAAAAACATTCAGTACTTC. This sequence encodes CASSQEILAKNIQYF.